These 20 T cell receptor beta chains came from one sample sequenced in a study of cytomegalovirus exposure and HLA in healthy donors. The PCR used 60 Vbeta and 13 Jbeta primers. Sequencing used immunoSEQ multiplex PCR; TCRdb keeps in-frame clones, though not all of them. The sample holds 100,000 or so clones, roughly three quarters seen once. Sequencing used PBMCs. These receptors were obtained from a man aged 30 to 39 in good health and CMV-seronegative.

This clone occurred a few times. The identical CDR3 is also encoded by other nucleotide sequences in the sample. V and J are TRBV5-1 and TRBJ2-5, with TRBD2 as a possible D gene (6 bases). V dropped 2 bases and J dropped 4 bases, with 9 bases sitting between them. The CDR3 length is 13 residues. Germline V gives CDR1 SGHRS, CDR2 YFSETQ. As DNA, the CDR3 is TGCGCCAGCAGCTTATCCGGGAGAGAGACCCAGTACTTC. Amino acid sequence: CASSLSGRETQYF.

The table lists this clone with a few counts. The CDR3 loop is CASSLGQGTYEQYF. The CDR3, as DNA: TGCGCCAGCAGCCTCGGACAGGGAACCTACGAGCAGTACTTC. V gene TRBV4-3 combines with J gene TRBJ2-7, with TRBD1 identical over 8 bases. The V gene end was trimmed by 4 bases and the J gene end by 2 bases; junction bases not matched to a gene: 4. Germline CDR1 is LGHNA and CDR2 is YSLEER. There are 14 residues in the CDR3.

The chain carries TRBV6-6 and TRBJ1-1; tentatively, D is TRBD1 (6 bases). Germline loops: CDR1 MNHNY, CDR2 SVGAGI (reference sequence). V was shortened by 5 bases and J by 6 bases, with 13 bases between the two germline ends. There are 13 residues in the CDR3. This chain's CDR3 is CASSREGGAEAFF. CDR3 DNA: TGTGCCAGCAGTCGCGAGGGGGGGGCTGAAGCTTTCTTT.

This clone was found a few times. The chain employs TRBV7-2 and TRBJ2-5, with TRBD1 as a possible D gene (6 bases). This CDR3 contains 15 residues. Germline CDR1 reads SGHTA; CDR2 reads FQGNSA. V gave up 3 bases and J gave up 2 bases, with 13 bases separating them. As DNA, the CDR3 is TGTGCCAGCAGCTTGACCGGGACACGGCAAGAGACCCAGTACTTC. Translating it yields CASSLTGTRQETQYF.

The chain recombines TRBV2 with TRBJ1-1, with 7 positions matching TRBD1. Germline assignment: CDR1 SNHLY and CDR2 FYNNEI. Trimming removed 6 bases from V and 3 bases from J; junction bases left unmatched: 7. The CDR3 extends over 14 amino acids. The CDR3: CASRHDREDTEAFF. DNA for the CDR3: TGTGCCAGCAGACACGACAGGGAGGACACTGAAGCTTTCTTT.

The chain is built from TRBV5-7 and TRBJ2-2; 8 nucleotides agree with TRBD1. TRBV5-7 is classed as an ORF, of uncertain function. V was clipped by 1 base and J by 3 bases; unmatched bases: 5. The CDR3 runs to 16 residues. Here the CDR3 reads CASSLMDRVDTGELFF. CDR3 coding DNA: TGTGCCAGCAGCTTGATGGACAGGGTGGACACCGGGGAGCTGTTTTTT.

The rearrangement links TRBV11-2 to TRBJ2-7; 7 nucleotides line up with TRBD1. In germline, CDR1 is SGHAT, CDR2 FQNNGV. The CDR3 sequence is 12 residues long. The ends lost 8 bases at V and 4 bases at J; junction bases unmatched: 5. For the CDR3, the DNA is TGTGCCAGCGGAAACAGGGGATACGAGCAGTACTTC. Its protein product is CASGNRGYEQYF.

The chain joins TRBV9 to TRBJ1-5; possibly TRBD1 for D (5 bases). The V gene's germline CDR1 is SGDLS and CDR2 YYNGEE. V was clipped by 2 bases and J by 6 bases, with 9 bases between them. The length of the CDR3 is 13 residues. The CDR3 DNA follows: TGTGCCAGCAGCGTTGGGGCAGGTCAGCCCCAGCATTTT. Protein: CASSVGAGQPQHF.

The CDR3 coding sequence is TGTGCCAGCAGCTTAGTCTGGGGGAACAGGGGTGAGACCCAGTACTTC. It is translated as CASSLVWGNRGETQYF. V and J are TRBV7-2 and TRBJ2-5, with 7 bases lining up with TRBD1. The germline V gene encodes CDR1 SGHTA and CDR2 FQGNSA. Trimming at V came to 1 base and at J to 5 bases, leaving 10 bases not matched to a gene. The CDR3 consists of 16 residues.

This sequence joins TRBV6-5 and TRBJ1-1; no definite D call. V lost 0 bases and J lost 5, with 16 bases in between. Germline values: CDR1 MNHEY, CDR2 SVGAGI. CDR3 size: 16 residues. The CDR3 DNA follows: TGTGCCAGCAGTTACTCCTCCTACTTGGGAGAGACTGAAGCTTTCTTT. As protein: CASSYSSYLGETEAFF.

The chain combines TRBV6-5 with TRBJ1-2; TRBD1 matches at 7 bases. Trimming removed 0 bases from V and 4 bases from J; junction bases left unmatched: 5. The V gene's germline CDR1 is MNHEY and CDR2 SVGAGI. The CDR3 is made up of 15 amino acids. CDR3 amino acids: CASSYSQGDGYGYTF. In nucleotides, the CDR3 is TGTGCCAGCAGTTACTCCCAGGGGGATGGCTATGGCTACACCTTC.

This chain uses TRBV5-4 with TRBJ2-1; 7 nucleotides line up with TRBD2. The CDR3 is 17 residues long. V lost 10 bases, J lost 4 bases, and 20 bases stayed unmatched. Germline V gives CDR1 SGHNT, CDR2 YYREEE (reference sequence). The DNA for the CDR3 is TGTGCCCTCCGGGGGGTCCCAACCGACACATCTTACAATGAGCAGTTCTTC. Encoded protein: CALRGVPTDTSYNEQFF.

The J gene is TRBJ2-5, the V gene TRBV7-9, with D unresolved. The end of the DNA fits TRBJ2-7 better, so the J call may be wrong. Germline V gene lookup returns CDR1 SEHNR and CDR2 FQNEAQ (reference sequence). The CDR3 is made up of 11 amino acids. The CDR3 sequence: CASSLTYEQYF. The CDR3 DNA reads TGTGCCAGCAGCCTCACCTACGAGCAGTACTTC.

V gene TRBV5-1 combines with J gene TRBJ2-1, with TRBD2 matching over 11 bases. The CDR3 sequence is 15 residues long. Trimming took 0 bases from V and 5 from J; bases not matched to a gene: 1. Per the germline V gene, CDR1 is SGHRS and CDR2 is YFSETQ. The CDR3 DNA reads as TGCGCCAGCAGCTTGGTGGGACTAGCGGACAATGAGCAGTTCTTC. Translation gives CASSLVGLADNEQFF.

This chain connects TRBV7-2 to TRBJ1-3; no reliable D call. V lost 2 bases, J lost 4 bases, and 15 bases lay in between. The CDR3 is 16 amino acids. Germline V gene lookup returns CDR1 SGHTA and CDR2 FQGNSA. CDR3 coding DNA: TGTGCCAGCAGCTTAACCGCTTCGGGTGTAGGAAACACCATATATTTT. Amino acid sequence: CASSLTASGVGNTIYF.

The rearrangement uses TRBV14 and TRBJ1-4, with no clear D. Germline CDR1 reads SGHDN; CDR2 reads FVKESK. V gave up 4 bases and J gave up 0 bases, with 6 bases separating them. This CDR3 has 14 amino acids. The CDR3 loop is CASSPLSTNEKLFF. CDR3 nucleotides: TGTGCCAGCAGCCCCCTTTCAACTAATGAAAAACTGTTTTTT. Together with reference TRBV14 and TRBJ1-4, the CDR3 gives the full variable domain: EAGVTQFPSHSVIEKGQTVTLRCDPISGHDNLYWYRRVMGKEIKFLLHFVKESKQDESGMPNNRFLAERTGGTYSTLKVQPAELEDSGVYFCASSPLSTNEKLFFGSGTQLSVL.

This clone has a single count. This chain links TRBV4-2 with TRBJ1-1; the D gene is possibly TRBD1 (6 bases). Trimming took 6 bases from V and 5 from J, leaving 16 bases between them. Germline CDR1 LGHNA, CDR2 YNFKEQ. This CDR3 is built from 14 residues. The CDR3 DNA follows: TGTGCCAGCAGGCCCCCGGGGGGGGCGACTGAAGCTTTCTTT. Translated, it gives CASRPPGGATEAFF.

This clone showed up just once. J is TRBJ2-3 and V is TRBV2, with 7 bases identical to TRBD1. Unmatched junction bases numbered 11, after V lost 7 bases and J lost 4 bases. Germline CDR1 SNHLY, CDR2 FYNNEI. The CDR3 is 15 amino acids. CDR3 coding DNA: TGTGCCAGCAACCCAGGGGGTTTGAGCGCAGATACGCAGTATTTT. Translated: CASNPGGLSADTQYF.

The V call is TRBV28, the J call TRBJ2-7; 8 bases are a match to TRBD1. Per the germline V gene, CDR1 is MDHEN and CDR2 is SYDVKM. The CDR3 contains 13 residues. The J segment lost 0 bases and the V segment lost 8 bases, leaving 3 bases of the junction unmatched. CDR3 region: CASYRGTSYEQYF. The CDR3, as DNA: TGTGCCAGCTACAGGGGGACCTCCTACGAGCAGTACTTC.

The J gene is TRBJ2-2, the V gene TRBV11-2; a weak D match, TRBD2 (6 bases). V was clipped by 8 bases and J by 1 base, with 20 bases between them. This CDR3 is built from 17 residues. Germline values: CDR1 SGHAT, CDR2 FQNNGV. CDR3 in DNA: TGTGCCAGCGTATTCCGGGATTATAGCGGGAACACCGGGGAGCTGTTTTTT. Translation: CASVFRDYSGNTGELFF.